The 5 T cell receptor beta chains in this list originate from one sample, sequenced in a study of CD8+CD57+ T cells in acquired aplastic anemia. All sequencing subjects had displayed CD8+CD57+ cell expansion on flow cytometry. For CDR3 and TCR beta VDJ profiling, genomic DNA was the template used. TCRdb redid the calling of the reads with MiXCR, one entry per CDR3 protein. The sample has some 120,000 distinct CDR3 sequences; approximately 40% are singletons. Source material: sorted CD4+, CD8+, or CD8+CD57+ T cells (not recorded which) from PBMCs. These receptors all come from a human donor with aplastic anemia.

This clonotype has at least ten counts. V gene TRBV25-1 combines with J gene TRBJ1-2; no reliable D call. V was trimmed by 4 bases and J by 0 bases, leaving 9 bases between them. This CDR3 has 14 residues. In germline, CDR1 is MGHDK, CDR2 SYGVNS. The CDR3 DNA reads TGTGCCAGCAGTGTCGCTAATGCTAACTATGGCTACACCTTC. Amino acids: CASSVANANYGYTF.

This clonotype was observed a handful of times. A much larger clone sits a single nucleotide away, making a read error possible. The chain recombines TRBV19 with TRBJ2-1; D not resolved. This CDR3 spans 12 amino acids. The germline gives CDR1 LNHDA, CDR2 SQIVND (reference sequence). The CDR3 is CATRRAYNERFF. The CDR3, as DNA: TGTGCCACTAGAAGGGCCTACAATGAGCGGTTCTTC.

This clonotype occurred many times. The rearrangement links TRBV20-1 to TRBJ1-5; D not resolved. This CDR3 has 12 amino acids. The germline V gene encodes CDR1 DFQATT and CDR2 SNEGSKA (reference sequence). V lost 7 bases and J 2 bases, leaving 9 bases between the germline ends. CDR3 amino acids: CSGTRGNQPQHF. The CDR3 DNA reads as TGCAGTGGGACTAGGGGCAATCAGCCCCAGCATTTT.

This clonotype was seen repeatedly, ten times or more. The rearrangement uses TRBV7-9 and TRBJ2-5; D is undetermined. In germline, CDR1 is SEHNR, CDR2 FQNEAQ (reference sequence). The V gene lost 4 bases and the J gene lost 1 base, with 4 bases spanning the gap. CDR3 size: 12 residues. The CDR3, as DNA: TGTGCCAGCAGCTCGAGCCAAGAGACCCAGTACTTC. Residues: CASSSSQETQYF.

At least ten counts were recorded for this clonotype. The rearrangement uses TRBV5-5 and TRBJ1-2; a weak D match, TRBD1 (6 bases). The CDR3 consists of 15 residues. Germline assignment: CDR1 SGHKS and CDR2 YYEKEE (reference sequence). V dropped 4 bases and J dropped 5 bases, with 18 bases sitting between them. The CDR3 loop is CASSPQGGTPYGYTF. The DNA of the CDR3 is TGTGCCAGCAGCCCTCAAGGCGGGACACCATATGGCTACACCTTC.